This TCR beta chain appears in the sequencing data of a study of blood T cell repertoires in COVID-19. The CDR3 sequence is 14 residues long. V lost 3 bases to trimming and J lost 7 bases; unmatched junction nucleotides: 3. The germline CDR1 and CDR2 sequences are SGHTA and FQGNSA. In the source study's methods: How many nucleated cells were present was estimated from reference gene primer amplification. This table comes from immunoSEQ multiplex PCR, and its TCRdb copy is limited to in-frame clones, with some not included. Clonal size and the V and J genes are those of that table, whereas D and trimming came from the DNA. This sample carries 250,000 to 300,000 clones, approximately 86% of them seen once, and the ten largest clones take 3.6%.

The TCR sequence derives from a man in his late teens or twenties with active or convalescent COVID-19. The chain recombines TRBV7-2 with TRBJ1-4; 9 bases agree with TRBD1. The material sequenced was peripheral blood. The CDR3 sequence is CASSLGQGFEKLFF. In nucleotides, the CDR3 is TGTGCCAGCAGCTTGGGACAGGGTTTTGAAAAACTGTTTTTT. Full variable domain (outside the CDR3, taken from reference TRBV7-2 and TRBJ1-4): GAGVSQSPSNKVTEKGKDVELRCDPISGHTALYWYRQSLGQGLEFLIYFQGNSAPDKSGLPSDRFSAERTGGSVSTLTIQRTQQEDSAVYLCASSLGQGFEKLFFGSGTQLSVL.